These 14 T cell receptor beta chains came from one sample sequenced in a study of T cell repertoires in cytomegalovirus infection. TCRdb called the reads again in MiXCR, with one record for every CDR3 protein. Among fewer than 200,000 distinct CDR3 sequences listed, less than 25% were seen once. Antigens of these TCRs are unknown. Here the sequenced sample was CD8+ T cells from cultured PBMCs, taken from culture after CMV antigen stimulation. These receptors all come from a human donor in good health (CMV status not recorded). Some clones in this sample may be carry-over from other donors' samples.

A few counts support this clonotype. The chain recombines TRBV7-6 with TRBJ1-6; D is possibly TRBD1 (5 bases). Germline V gene lookup returns CDR1 SGHVS and CDR2 FNYEAQ. V dropped 1 base and J dropped 7 bases, with 11 bases sitting between them. The CDR3 contains 15 residues. The CDR3 DNA is TGTGCCAGCAGCTTAGGGGGACCGACGAATTCACCCCTCCACTTT. Its protein product is CASSLGGPTNSPLHF.

Ten or more counts support this clonotype. The chain recombines TRBV7-6 with TRBJ1-1; a possible D gene is TRBD1 (5 bases). This CDR3 spans 15 amino acids. The V gene's germline CDR1 is SGHVS and CDR2 FNYEAQ. V was pared by 7 bases and J by 1 base, with 16 bases between. CDR3 loop: CASTYYAGANTEAFF. In DNA, the CDR3 is TGTGCCAGCACCTATTACGCCGGGGCGAACACTGAAGCTTTCTTT.

The V and J genes are TRBV6-2 or TRBV6-3 and TRBJ2-7, with TRBD2 matching 7 bases. Unmatched junction bases numbered 6, after V lost 7 bases and J lost 3 bases. CDR1 is MNHEY and CDR2 is SVGEGT in the germline V gene. This CDR3 is built from 13 residues. CDR3 in amino acids: CASKWRGIYEQYF. CDR3 DNA sequence: TGTGCCAGCAAGTGGCGGGGGATCTACGAGCAGTACTTC.

Written as DNA, the CDR3 is TGTGCCAGCAGTCCGCCCGGGGGTACCTGGGGTGAGCAGTACTTC. It is translated as CASSPPGGTWGEQYF. The V call is TRBV12-3 or TRBV12-4, the J call TRBJ2-7, with D possibly TRBD2 on 6 matching bases. Trimming left V 5 bases short and J 7 bases short, with 21 bases between. This CDR3 has 15 residues.

This clonotype was counted a few times. The gene calls are TRBV11-2 and TRBJ2-2; D is undetermined. The germline CDR1 and CDR2 sequences are SGHAT and FQNNGV. The CDR3 loop spans 14 amino acids. V dropped 4 bases and J dropped 6 bases, with 12 bases sitting between them. Written as DNA, the CDR3 is TGTGCCAGCAGCTCGGACCTATCCCCCGGGGAGCTGTTTTTT. Translating gives CASSSDLSPGELFF.

This clonotype came up a few times. The chain uses TRBV7-9 and TRBJ1-1, with a weak D call TRBD1 (6 bases). The germline CDR1 and CDR2 sequences are SEHNR and FQNEAQ (reference sequence). V gave up 0 bases and J gave up 6 bases, with 14 bases separating them. This CDR3 has 15 residues. The CDR3 protein is CASSLANRALAEAFF. The DNA for the CDR3 is TGTGCCAGCAGCTTAGCGAACAGGGCGTTGGCTGAAGCTTTCTTT.

This rearrangement joins TRBV7-3 to TRBJ2-1, with D perhaps TRBD2 (5 bases). The CDR3 extends over 15 amino acids. Germline-derived CDR1 and CDR2 are SGHTA and FQGTGA. Trimming left V 2 bases short and J 6 bases short, with 14 bases between. The chain's CDR3 is CASSLGLGRGNEQFF. CDR3 in DNA: TGTGCCAGCAGCTTAGGGCTGGGCCGGGGCAATGAGCAGTTCTTC.

V and J are TRBV12-3 or TRBV12-4 and TRBJ2-7, with D perhaps being TRBD1 or TRBD2 (5 bases each). Trimming removed 5 bases from V and 4 bases from J, with 12 bases in between. This CDR3 contains 13 residues. The CDR3 region is CASSRDPTYEQYF. The DNA of the CDR3 is TGTGCCAGCAGTCGGGACCCTACTTACGAGCAGTACTTC.

This clonotype was detected only a few times. The J gene is TRBJ2-2, the V gene TRBV24-1; D is perhaps TRBD1 or TRBD2 (5 bases each). CDR1 KGHDR and CDR2 SFDVKD come from the germline V gene. Trimming stripped 5 bases from V and 6 bases from J, with 12 bases between. This CDR3 has 14 residues. The CDR3 spells CATSVSGTAGELFF. The CDR3 nucleotides read TGTGCCACCAGTGTGTCAGGGACGGCCGGGGAGCTGTTTTTT.

This clonotype was observed a few times. The genes are TRBV7-8 and TRBJ1-5; a possible D gene is TRBD1 (5 bases). The CDR3 extends over 17 amino acids. Germline CDR1 and CDR2: SGHVS and FQNEAQ. The V gene lost 5 bases and the J gene lost 0 bases, with 17 bases spanning the gap. The CDR3 loop reads CASSQLIGTVSNQPQHF. DNA for the CDR3: TGTGCCAGCAGCCAACTTATCGGGACGGTTAGCAATCAGCCCCAGCATTTT.

By sample fraction, this clonotype is medium-sized. The chain links TRBV4-1 to TRBJ1-1; D remains unclear. CDR1 and CDR2 (germline): MGHRA, YSYEKL. Trimming stripped 4 bases from V and 1 base from J, with 10 bases between. CDR3 length: 14 residues. The CDR3 coding sequence is TGCGCCAGCAGCCTTGAAGGCGGGAACACTGAAGCTTTCTTT. Protein sequence: CASSLEGGNTEAFF.

The DNA of the CDR3 is TGTGCCAGCAGCATGGGACAGGGGGACCAGCCCCAGCATTTT. Translated, it gives CASSMGQGDQPQHF. The chain has TRBV7-9 and TRBJ1-5; 11 nucleotides line up with TRBD1. With 5 bases clipped from V and 7 bases from J, the junction kept 4 bases outside the gene matches. This CDR3 spans 14 amino acids. Germline-derived CDR1 and CDR2 are SEHNR and FQNEAQ (reference sequence).

This clonotype turned up a few times. V and J are TRBV27 and TRBJ1-5, with a weak D call TRBD1 (6 bases). The CDR3 is 14 amino acids. Trimming shortened V by 5 bases and J by 3 bases, and 11 bases separated the two germline ends. Germline assignment: CDR1 MNHEY and CDR2 SMNVEV (reference sequence). The CDR3 region is CASSLTGNNQPQHF. The CDR3 nucleotides read TGTGCCAGCAGTCTAACAGGGAACAATCAGCCCCAGCATTTT.

The chain has TRBV7-2 and TRBJ2-7, with unresolved D. The CDR3 is made up of 14 amino acids. CDR1 SGHTA and CDR2 FQGNSA come from the germline V gene. Trimming took 4 bases from V and 2 from J, leaving 12 bases between them. The CDR3 is CASSYGPYAYEQYF. The CDR3 nucleotides are TGTGCCAGCAGCTACGGGCCCTACGCCTACGAGCAGTACTTC.